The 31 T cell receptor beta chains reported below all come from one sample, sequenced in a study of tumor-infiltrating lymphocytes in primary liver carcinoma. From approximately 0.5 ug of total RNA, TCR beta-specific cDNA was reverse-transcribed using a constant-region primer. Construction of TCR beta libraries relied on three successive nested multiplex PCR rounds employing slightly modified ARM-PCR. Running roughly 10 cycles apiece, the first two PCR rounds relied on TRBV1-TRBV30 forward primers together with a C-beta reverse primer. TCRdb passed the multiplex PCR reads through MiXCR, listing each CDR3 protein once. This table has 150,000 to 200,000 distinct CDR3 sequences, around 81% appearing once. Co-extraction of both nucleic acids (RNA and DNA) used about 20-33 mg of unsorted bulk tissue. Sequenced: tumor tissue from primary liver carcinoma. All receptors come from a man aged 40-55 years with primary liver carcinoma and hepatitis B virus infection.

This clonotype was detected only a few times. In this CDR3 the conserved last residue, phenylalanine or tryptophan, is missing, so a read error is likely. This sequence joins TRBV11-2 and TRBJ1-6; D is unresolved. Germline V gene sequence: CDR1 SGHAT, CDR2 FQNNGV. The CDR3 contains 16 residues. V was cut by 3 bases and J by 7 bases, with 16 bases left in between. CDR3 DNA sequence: TGTGCCAGCAGCTTCGCCGCCGAGACTGCGAATTCACCCCTCCACTTA. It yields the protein CASSFAAETANSPLHL.

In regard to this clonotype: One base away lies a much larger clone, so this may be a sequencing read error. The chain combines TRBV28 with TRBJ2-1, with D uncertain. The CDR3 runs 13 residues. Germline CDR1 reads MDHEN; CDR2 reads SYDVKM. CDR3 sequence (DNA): TGTGTCAGCAGTTTGGGCCCCTTCAATGAGCAGTTCTTC. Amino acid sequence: CVSSLGPFNEQFF.

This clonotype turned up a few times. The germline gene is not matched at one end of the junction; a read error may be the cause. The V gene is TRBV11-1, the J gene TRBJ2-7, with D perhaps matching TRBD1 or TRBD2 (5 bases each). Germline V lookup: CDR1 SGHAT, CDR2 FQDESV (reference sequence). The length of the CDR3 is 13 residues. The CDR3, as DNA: TGTGCCAGCAGCCTGGGGCTGGTAAGGGAGCAATACTTC. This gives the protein CASSLGLVREQYF.

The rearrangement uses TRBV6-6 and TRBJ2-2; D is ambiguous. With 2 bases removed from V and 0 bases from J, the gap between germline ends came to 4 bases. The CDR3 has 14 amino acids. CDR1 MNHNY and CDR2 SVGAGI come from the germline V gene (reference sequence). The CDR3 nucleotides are TGTGCCAGCAGTTACGGACCGAACACCGGGGAGCTGTTTTTT. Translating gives CASSYGPNTGELFF.

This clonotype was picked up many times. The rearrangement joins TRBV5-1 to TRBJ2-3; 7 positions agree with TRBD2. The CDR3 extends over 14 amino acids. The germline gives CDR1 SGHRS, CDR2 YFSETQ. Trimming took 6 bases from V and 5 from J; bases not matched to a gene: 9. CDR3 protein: CASTAGVAGDTQYF. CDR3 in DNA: TGCGCCAGCACCGCGGGGGTAGCGGGAGATACGCAGTATTTT.

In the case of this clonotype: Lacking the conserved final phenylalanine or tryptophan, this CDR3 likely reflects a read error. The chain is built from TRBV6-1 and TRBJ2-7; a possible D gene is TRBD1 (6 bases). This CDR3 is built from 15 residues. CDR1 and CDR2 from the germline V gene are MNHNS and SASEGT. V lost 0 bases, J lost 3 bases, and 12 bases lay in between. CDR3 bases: TGTGCCAGCAGTGAAGCGCCGGGACAAGGCTACGAGCAGTACTCC. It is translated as CASSEAPGQGYEQYS.

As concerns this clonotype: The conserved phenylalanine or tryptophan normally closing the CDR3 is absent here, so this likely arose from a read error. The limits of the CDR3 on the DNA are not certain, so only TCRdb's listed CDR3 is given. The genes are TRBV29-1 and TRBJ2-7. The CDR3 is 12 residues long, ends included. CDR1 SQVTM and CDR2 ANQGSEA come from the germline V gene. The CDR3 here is CSAGWGNHAHYL.

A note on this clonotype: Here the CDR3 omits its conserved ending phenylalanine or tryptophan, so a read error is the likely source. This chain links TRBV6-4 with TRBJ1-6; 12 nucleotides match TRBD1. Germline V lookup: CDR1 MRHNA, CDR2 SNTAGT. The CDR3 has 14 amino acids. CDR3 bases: TGTGTCACCGGGACAGGGGGCGGAAACTCACCCCTCCACATT. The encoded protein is CVTGTGGGNSPLHI.

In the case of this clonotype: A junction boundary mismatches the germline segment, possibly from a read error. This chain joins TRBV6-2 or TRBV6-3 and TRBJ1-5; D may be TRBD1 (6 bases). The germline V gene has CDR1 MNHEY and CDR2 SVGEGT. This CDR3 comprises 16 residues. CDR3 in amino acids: CASSSGDTSRGQPQHF. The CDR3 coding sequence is TGTGCCAGCAGCTCGGGGGACACGTCACGAGGTCAGCCCCAACATTTT.

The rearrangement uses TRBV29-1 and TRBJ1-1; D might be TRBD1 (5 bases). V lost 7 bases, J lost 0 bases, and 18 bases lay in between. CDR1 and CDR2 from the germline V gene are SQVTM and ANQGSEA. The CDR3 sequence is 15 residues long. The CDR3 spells CSGDPSWTMNTEAFF. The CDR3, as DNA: TGCAGCGGGGACCCAAGTTGGACCATGAACACTGAAGCTTTCTTT.

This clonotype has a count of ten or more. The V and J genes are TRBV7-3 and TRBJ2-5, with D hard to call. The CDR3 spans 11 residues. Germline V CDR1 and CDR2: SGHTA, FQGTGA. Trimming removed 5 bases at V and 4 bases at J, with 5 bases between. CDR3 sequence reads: CASSAGETQYF. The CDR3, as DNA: TGTGCCAGCAGCGCAGGAGAGACCCAGTACTTC.

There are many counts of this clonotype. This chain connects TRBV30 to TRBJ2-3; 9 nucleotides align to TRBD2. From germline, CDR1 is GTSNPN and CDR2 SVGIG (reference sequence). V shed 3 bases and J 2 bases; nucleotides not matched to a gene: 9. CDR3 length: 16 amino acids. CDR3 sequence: CAWRSSLAGITDTQYF. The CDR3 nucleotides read TGTGCCTGGAGAAGCTCCCTAGCGGGGATCACAGATACGCAGTATTTT.

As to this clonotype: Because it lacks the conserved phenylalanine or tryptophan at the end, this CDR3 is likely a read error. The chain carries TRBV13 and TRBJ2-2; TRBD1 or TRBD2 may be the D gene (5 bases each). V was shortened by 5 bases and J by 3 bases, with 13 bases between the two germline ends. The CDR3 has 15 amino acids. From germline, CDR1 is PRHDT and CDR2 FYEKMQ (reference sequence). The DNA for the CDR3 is TGTGCCAGCAGCGCCCGGGGCAGATACACCGGGGAGCTGTTTATT. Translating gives CASSARGRYTGELFI.

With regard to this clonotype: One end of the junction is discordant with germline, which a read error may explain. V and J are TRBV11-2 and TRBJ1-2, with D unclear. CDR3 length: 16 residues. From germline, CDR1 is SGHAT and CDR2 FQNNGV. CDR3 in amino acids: CASSLDLVTYSRGYTF. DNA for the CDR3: TGTGCCAGTAGCTTAGATTTGGTAACCTATTCTCGAGGCTACACCTTC. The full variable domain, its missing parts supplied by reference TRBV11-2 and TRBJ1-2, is EAGVAQSPRYKIIEKRQSVAFWCNPISGHATLYWYQQILGQGPKLLIQFQNNGVVDDSQLPKDRFSAERLKGVDSTLKIQPAKLEDSAVYLCASSLDLVTYSRGYTFGSGTRLTVV.

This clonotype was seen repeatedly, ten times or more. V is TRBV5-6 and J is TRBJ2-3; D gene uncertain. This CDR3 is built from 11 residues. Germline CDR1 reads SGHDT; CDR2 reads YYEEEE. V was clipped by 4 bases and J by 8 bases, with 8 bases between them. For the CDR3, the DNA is TGTGCCAGCAGCCGATTGGGTACGCAGTATTTT. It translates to CASSRLGTQYF. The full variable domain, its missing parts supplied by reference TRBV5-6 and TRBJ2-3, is DAGVTQSPTHLIKTRGQQVTLRCSPKSGHDTVSWYQQALGQGPQFIFQYYEEEERQRGNFPDRFSGHQFPNYSSELNVNALLLGDSALYLCASSRLGTQYFGPGTRLTVL.

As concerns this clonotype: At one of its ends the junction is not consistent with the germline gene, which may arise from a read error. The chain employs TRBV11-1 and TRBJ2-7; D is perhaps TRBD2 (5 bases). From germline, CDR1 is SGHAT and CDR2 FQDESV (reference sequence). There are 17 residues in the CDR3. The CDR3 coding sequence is TGTGCCTGCAGCTTAGGGCCGGCGGGTGAAAGCTCTTACGACCAGTACTTC. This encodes CACSLGPAGESSYDQYF.

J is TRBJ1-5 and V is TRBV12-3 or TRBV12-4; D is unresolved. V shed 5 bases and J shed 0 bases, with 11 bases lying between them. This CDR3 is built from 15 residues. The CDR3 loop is CASSPVGDSNQPQHF. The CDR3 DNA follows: TGTGCCAGCAGTCCAGTTGGGGATAGCAATCAGCCCCAGCATTTT.

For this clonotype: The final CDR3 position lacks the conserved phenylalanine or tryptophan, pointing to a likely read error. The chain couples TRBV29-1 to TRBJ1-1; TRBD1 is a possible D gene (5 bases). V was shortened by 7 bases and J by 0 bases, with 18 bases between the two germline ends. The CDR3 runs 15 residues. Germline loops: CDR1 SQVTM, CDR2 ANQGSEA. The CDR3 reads CSGTGGWGMNTEAFI. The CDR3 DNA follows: TGCAGCGGTACAGGTGGCTGGGGGATGAACACTGAAGCTTTCATT.

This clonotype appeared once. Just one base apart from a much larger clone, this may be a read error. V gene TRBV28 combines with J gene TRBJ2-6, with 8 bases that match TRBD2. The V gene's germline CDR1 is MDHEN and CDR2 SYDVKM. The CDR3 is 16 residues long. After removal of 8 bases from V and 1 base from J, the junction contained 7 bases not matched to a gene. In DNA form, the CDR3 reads TGTGCCAGCGGTCCGCGACTAGCGTCTGGGGCCAACGTCCTGACTTTC. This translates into CASGPRLASGANVLTF.

This chain's CDR3 is CASSFSGGYEQYF. CDR3 DNA sequence: TGTGCCAGCAGCTTCAGCGGGGGCTACGAGCAGTACTTC. V and J are TRBV11-2 and TRBJ2-7, with TRBD2 matching over 8 bases. Trimming removed 3 bases from V and 3 bases from J; junction bases left unmatched: 1. Germline V gene lookup returns CDR1 SGHAT and CDR2 FQNNGV. The CDR3 extends over 13 amino acids.

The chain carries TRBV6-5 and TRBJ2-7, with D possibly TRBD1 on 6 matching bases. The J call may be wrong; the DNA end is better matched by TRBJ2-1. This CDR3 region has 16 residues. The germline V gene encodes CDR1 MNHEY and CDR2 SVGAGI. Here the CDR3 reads CASSYRGRGHTYEQFF. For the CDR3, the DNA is TGTGCCAGCAGTTACAGAGGCAGGGGACATACCTACGAGCAGTTCTTC.

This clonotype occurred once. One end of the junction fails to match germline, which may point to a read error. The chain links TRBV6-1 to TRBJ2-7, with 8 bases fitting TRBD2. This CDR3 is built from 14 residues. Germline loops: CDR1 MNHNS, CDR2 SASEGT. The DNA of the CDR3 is TGTGCCAGTACAAGCGGGAGCTTGTTCTACGAGCATTACTTC. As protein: CASTSGSLFYEHYF.

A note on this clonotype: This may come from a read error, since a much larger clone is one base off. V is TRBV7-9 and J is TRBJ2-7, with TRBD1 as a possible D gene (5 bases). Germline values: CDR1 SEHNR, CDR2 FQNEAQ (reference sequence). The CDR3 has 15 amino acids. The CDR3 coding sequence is TGTGCCTGCAGCTCCACCATGACAGTATCCTACGAGCAGTACTTC. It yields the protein CACSSTMTVSYEQYF.

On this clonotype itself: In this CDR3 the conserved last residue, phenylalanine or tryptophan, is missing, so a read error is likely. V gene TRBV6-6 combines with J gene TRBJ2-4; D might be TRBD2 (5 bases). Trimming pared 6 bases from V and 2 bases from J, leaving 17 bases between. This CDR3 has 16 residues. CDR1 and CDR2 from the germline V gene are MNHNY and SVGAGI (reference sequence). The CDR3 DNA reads TGTGCCAGCAGCTTGGGGATAGGAGGATCCAAAAACATTCAGTACATT. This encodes CASSLGIGGSKNIQYI.

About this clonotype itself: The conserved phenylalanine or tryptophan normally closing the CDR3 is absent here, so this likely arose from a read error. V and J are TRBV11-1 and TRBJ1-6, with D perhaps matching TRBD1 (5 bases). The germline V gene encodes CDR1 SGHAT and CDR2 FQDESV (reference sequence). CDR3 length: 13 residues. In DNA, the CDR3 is TGTGCTAGCAGCCGGACACTGGTTTTACCCCTCCACCTT. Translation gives CASSRTLVLPLHL.

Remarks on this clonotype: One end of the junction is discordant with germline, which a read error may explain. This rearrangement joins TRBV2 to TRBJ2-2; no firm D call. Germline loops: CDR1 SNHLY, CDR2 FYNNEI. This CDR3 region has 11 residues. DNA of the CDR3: TGTGACAGCAGTTATTCCGGGGAGCTGTTTTTT. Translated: CDSSYSGELFF.

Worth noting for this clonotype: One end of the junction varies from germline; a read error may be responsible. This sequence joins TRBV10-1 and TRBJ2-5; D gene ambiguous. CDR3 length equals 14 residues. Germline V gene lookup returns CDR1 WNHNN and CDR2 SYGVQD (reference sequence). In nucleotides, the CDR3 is TGCGCCAGCAGTGAAACCGTAACCTCGGAGAGCCAGTATTTC. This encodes CASSETVTSESQYF.

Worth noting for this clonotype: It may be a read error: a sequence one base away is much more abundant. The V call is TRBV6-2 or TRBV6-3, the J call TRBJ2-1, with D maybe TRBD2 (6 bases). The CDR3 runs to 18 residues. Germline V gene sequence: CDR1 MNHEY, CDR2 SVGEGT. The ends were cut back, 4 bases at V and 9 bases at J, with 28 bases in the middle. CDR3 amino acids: CASSSPASVSVERGEQFF. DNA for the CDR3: TGTGCCAGCAGTTCCCCGGCTAGCGTGAGTGTAGAGAGGGGTGAGCAGTTCTTC.

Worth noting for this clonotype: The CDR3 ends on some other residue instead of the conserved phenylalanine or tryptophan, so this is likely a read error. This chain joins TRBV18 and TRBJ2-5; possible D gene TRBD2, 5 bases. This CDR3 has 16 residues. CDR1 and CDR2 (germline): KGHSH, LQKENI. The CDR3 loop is CTSSPKRASGQETQYY. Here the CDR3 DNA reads TGTACCAGTTCACCGAAGAGGGCTAGTGGTCAAGAGACCCAGTACTAC.

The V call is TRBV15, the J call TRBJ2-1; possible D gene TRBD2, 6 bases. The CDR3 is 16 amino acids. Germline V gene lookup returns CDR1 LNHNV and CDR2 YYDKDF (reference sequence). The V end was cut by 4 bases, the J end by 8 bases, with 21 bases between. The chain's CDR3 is CATSNLLAAPFDEQFF. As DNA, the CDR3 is TGTGCCACCAGCAACCTACTAGCAGCGCCTTTTGATGAGCAGTTCTTC. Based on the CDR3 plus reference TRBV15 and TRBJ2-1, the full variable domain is DAMVIQNPRYQVTQFGKPVTLSCSQTLNHNVMYWYQQKSSQAPKLLFHYYDKDFNNEADTPDNFQSRRPNTSFCFLDIRSPGLGDTAMYLCATSNLLAAPFDEQFFGPGTRLTVL.

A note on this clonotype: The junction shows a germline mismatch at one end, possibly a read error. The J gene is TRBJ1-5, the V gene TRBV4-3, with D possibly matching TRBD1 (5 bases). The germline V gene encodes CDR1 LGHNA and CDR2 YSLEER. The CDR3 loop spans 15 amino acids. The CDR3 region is CAISRIGGGSQPQHF. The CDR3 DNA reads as TGTGCCATCAGCCGCATCGGGGGAGGAAGTCAGCCCCAGCATTTT.